This T cell receptor (beta chain) was sequenced during a study of blood T cells in healthy people across ages. Primed by a sample-barcoded 5' primer and a J-beta primer mix, a second PCR proceeded for 7 to 11 cycles. TCRdb re-analysed the 5' RACE reads in MiXCR, keeping a single row per CDR3 protein. The repertoire includes approximately 580,000 distinct CDR3 sequences, less than 25% of them detected once, and under 9% sits in the top ten. This CDR3 is built from 15 residues. Germline V gives CDR1 SGHTA, CDR2 FQGNSA. The germline V and J ends were trimmed by 5 bases and 2 bases, with 15 bases remaining between them. The data also belong to a second study, concerning T cells of mothers and their children.

The receptor's source is a boy aged 5 to 17 in good health. The chain has TRBV7-2 and TRBJ2-5, with D hard to call. Material for sequencing was blood. The CDR3 sequence is CASSVIGFSQETQYF. CDR3 DNA: TGTGCCAGCAGCGTAATCGGGTTCTCGCAAGAGACCCAGTACTTC.